This T cell receptor (beta chain) stems from a study of blood T cell repertoires in COVID-19. Study information: T cells, B-cell-depleted T cells, or PBMCs supplied cDNA or gDNA.

How the authors handled the data: Amplified reference gene primers provided the basis for estimating nucleated cell counts. Generated by immunoSEQ multiplex PCR, the TCRdb table keeps only in-frame clones and is missing some. V, J and clone size were drawn from that table, and D and trimming were deduced from the DNA. The table includes some 70,000 clones, more than 75% detected once. Germline V CDR1 and CDR2: SGHDT, YYEEEE. V lost 0 bases to trimming and J lost 3 bases; unmatched junction nucleotides: 8. The CDR3 spans 18 residues. The source is a man between 50 and 59 years old with active COVID-19. This chain uses TRBV5-6 with TRBJ2-7; TRBD2 matches at 14 bases. The sequenced sample consisted of peripheral blood. The CDR3 reads CASSLAGGTSGSLYEQYF. CDR3 bases: TGTGCCAGCAGCTTGGCCGGGGGGACTAGCGGGAGTCTCTACGAGCAGTACTTC. The whole variable domain, remainder taken from reference TRBV5-6 and TRBJ2-7, is DAGVTQSPTHLIKTRGQQVTLRCSPKSGHDTVSWYQQALGQGPQFIFQYYEEEERQRGNFPDRFSGHQFPNYSSELNVNALLLGDSALYLCASSLAGGTSGSLYEQYFGPGTRLTVT.